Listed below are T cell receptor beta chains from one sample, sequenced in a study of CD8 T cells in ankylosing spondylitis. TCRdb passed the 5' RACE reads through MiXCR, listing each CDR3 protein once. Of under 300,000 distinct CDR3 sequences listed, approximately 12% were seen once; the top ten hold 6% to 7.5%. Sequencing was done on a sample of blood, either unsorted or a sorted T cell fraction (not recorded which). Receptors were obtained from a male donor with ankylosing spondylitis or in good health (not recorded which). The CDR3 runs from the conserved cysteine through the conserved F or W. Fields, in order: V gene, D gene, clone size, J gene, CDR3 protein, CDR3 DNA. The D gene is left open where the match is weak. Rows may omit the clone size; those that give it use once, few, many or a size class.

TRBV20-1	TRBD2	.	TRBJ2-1	CSASSGGYNEQFF	TGCAGCGCCTCTAGCGGGGGGTACAATGAGCAGTTCTTC
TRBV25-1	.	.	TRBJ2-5	CASSEVRGQTQYF	TGTGCCAGCAGTGAGGTACGAGGACAGACCCAGTACTTC
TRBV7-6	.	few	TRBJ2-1	CASSFSSGNNEQFF	TGTGCCAGCAGCTTTTCCTCTGGCAACAATGAGCAGTTCTTC
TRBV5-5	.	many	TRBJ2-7	CASSGRGLKEQYF	TGTGCCAGCAGCGGACGGGGCTTGAAAGAGCAGTACTTC
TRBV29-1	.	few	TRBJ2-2	CSVGPGLGELFF	TGCAGCGTTGGTCCGGGCTTAGGGGAGCTGTTTTTT
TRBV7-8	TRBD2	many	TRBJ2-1	CASSLGLAGGPKNEQFF	TGTGCCAGCAGCTTAGGGTTAGCGGGGGGGCCGAAGAATGAGCAGTTCTTC
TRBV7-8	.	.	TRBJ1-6	CASSLLGLTDSPLHF	TGTGCCAGCAGCCTCTTGGGGTTAACGGATTCACCCCTCCACTTT
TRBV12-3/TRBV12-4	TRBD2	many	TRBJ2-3	CASRILASGDTQYF	TGTGCCAGCAGAATACTAGCGTCGGGCGATACGCAGTATTTT
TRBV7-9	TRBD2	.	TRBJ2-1	CASSLRVAGVDEQFF	TGTGCCAGCAGCCTCCGGGTAGCGGGGGTGGATGAGCAGTTCTTC
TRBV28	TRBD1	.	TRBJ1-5	CASRPSPGGIQPQHF	TGTGCCAGCAGACCCTCTCCAGGGGGGATTCAGCCCCAGCATTTT
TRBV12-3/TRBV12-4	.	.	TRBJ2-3	CASSLTRDTQYF	TGTGCCAGCAGCCTTACGAGGGATACGCAGTATTTT
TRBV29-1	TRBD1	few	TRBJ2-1	CSGVARDRSYNEQFF	TGCAGCGGGGTAGCCCGGGACAGATCCTACAATGAGCAGTTCTTC
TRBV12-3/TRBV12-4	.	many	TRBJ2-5	CASRLIETQYF	TGTGCCAGCAGACTGATAGAGACCCAGTACTTC
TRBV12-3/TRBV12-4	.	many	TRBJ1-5	CASSLGGKQPQHF	TGTGCCAGCAGTTTAGGGGGTAAACAGCCCCAGCATTTT
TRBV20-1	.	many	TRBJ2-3	CSARDIRGTSTDTQYF	TGCAGTGCTAGAGATATTCGGGGGACGAGCACAGATACGCAGTATTTT
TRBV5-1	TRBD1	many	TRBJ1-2	CASSLGDSEFYGYTF	TGCGCCAGCAGCTTGGGGGACAGCGAGTTCTATGGCTACACCTTC
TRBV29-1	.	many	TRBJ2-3	CSVGGVISSTDTQYF	TGCAGCGTTGGAGGGGTCATATCGAGCACAGATACGCAGTATTTT
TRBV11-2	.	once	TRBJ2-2	CASSLDLTSTGELFF	TGTGCCAGCAGCTTAGATCTAACCAGCACCGGGGAGCTGTTTTTT
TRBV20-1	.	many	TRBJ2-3	CSAAIGTLNTDTQYF	TGCAGTGCCGCAATCGGGACACTTAACACAGATACGCAGTATTTT
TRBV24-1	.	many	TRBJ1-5	CATSEDGLKPQHF	TGTGCCACCAGTGAGGACGGGCTTAAGCCCCAGCATTTT
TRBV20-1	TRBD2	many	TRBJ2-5	CSAQPPGGETQYF	TGCAGTGCTCAACCCCCGGGGGGGGAGACCCAGTACTTC
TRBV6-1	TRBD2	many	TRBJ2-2	CASSPAGTSMGELFF	TGTGCCAGCAGCCCCGCCGGGACTAGCATGGGGGAGCTGTTTTTT
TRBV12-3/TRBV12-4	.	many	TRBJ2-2	CASSFLAGNTGELFF	TGTGCCAGCAGTTTCTTGGCGGGAAACACCGGGGAGCTGTTTTTT
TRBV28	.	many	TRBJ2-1	CASSLMTSDNEQFF	TGTGCCAGCAGTTTGATGACCTCCGACAATGAGCAGTTCTTC
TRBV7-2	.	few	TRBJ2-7	CASSSPPWRISTDEQYF	TGTGCCAGCAGCTCCCCTCCGTGGAGAATTTCGACGGACGAGCAGTACTTC
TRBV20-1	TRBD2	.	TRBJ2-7	CSARARTSIHEQYF	TGCAGTGCTAGGGCCCGGACTAGCATTCACGAGCAGTACTTC
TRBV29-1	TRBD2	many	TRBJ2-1	CSSGEHEQFF	TGCAGCAGCGGGGAGCATGAGCAGTTCTTC
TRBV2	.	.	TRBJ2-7	CAVSQGQSSYEQYF	TGTGCTGTTTCCCAGGGCCAGTCCTCCTACGAGCAGTACTTC
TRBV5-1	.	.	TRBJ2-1	CASSLDGASSYNEQFF	TGCGCCAGCAGCTTGGATGGCGCGAGCTCCTACAATGAGCAGTTCTTC
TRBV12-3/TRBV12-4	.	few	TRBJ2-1	CASSQSPRGLNEQFF	TGTGCCAGCAGTCAAAGCCCCCGAGGGCTCAATGAGCAGTTCTTC
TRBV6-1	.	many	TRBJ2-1	CASSEASYNEQFF	TGTGCCAGCAGTGAAGCCAGCTACAATGAGCAGTTCTTC
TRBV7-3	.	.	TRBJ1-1	CASSLVGNLRANTEAFF	TGTGCCAGCAGCTTAGTCGGGAATCTCAGGGCGAACACTGAAGCTTTCTTT
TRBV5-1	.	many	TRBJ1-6	CASSLEGQNSPLHF	TGCGCCAGCAGCTTGGAGGGTCAGAATTCACCCCTCCACTTT
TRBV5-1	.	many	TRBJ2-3	CASSLEFQNTDTQYF	TGCGCCAGCAGCTTGGAGTTCCAGAACACAGATACGCAGTATTTT
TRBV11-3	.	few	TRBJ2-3	CASSFDRFTDTQYF	TGTGCCAGCAGCTTCGACAGATTCACAGATACGCAGTATTTT
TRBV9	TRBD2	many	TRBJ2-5	CASSVDRGRAPETQYF	TGTGCCAGCAGCGTAGATCGCGGGAGGGCTCCAGAGACCCAGTACTTC
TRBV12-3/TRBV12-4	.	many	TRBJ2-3	CASSLLGVDTQYF	TGTGCCAGCAGCTTGTTGGGCGTAGATACGCAGTATTTT
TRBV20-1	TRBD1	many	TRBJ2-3	CSVWGQFTDTQYF	TGCAGTGTATGGGGACAGTTCACAGATACGCAGTATTTT
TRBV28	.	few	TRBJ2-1	CASLGAERYYNEQFF	TGTGCCAGCCTCGGAGCGGAGAGATATTACAATGAGCAGTTCTTC
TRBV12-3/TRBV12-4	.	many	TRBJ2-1	CASRSSENEQFF	TGTGCCAGCAGGAGTAGCGAGAATGAGCAGTTCTTC
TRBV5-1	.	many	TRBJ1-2	CASSFENFYGYTF	TGCGCCAGCAGCTTCGAGAACTTCTATGGCTACACCTTC
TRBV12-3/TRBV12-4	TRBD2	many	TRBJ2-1	CASSPGLAESSYNEQFF	TGTGCCAGCAGCCCAGGACTAGCGGAAAGCTCCTACAATGAGCAGTTCTTC
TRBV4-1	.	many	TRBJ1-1	CASKYDETRRTEAFF	TGCGCCAGCAAATATGACGAGACCCGAAGAACTGAAGCTTTCTTT
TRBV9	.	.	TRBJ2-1	CASAPVSSSYNEQFF	TGTGCCAGTGCTCCCGTCTCGAGCTCCTACAATGAGCAGTTCTTC
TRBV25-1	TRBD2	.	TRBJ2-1	CASSELSGRANEQFF	TGTGCCAGCAGTGAATTGAGCGGGAGGGCCAATGAGCAGTTCTTC
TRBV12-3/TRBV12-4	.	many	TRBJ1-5	CASSFGTEQPQHF	TGTGCCAGCAGTTTTGGGACGGAACAGCCCCAGCATTTT
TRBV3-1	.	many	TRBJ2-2	CASSPITGELFF	TGTGCCAGCAGCCCTATCACCGGGGAGCTGTTTTTT
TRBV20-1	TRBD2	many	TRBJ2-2	CSARDRTSFLTGELFF	TGCAGTGCTAGAGATCGGACTAGCTTTCTCACCGGGGAGCTGTTTTTT
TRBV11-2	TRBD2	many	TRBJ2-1	CASSPGLAGVNEQFF	TGTGCCAGCAGCCCGGGACTAGCGGGAGTTAATGAGCAGTTCTTC
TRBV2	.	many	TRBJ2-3	CASRAASGTDTQYF	TGTGCCAGCAGGGCCGCTAGCGGCACAGATACGCAGTATTTT
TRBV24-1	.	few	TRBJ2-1	CATSEGARNEQFF	TGTGCCACCAGTGAGGGGGCGCGAAATGAGCAGTTCTTC
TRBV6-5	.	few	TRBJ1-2	CASGEGGNYGYTF	TGTGCCAGCGGCGAGGGGGGTAACTATGGCTACACCTTC
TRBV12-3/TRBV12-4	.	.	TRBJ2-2	CASSLNPGTGELFF	TGTGCCAGCAGTTTAAATCCTGGGACCGGGGAGCTGTTTTTT
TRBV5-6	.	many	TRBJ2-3	CASSIPTGDTQYF	TGTGCCAGCAGCATACCGACAGGAGATACGCAGTATTTT
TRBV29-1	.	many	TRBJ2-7	CSVREGVAYEQYF	TGCAGCGTGAGAGAAGGGGTAGCTTACGAGCAGTACTTC